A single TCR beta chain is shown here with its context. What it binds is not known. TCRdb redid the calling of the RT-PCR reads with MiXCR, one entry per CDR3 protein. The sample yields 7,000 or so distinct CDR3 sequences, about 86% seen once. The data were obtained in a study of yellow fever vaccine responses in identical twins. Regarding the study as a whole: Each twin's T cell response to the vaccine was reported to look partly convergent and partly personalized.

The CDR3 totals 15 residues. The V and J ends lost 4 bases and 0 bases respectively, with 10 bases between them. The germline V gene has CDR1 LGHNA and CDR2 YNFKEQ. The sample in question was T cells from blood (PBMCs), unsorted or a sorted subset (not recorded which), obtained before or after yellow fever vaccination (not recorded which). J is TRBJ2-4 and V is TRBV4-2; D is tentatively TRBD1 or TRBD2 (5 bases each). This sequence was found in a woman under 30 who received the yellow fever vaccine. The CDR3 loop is CASSPPGLAKNIQYF. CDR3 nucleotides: TGTGCCAGCAGCCCCCCGGGGCTAGCCAAAAACATTCAGTACTTC.